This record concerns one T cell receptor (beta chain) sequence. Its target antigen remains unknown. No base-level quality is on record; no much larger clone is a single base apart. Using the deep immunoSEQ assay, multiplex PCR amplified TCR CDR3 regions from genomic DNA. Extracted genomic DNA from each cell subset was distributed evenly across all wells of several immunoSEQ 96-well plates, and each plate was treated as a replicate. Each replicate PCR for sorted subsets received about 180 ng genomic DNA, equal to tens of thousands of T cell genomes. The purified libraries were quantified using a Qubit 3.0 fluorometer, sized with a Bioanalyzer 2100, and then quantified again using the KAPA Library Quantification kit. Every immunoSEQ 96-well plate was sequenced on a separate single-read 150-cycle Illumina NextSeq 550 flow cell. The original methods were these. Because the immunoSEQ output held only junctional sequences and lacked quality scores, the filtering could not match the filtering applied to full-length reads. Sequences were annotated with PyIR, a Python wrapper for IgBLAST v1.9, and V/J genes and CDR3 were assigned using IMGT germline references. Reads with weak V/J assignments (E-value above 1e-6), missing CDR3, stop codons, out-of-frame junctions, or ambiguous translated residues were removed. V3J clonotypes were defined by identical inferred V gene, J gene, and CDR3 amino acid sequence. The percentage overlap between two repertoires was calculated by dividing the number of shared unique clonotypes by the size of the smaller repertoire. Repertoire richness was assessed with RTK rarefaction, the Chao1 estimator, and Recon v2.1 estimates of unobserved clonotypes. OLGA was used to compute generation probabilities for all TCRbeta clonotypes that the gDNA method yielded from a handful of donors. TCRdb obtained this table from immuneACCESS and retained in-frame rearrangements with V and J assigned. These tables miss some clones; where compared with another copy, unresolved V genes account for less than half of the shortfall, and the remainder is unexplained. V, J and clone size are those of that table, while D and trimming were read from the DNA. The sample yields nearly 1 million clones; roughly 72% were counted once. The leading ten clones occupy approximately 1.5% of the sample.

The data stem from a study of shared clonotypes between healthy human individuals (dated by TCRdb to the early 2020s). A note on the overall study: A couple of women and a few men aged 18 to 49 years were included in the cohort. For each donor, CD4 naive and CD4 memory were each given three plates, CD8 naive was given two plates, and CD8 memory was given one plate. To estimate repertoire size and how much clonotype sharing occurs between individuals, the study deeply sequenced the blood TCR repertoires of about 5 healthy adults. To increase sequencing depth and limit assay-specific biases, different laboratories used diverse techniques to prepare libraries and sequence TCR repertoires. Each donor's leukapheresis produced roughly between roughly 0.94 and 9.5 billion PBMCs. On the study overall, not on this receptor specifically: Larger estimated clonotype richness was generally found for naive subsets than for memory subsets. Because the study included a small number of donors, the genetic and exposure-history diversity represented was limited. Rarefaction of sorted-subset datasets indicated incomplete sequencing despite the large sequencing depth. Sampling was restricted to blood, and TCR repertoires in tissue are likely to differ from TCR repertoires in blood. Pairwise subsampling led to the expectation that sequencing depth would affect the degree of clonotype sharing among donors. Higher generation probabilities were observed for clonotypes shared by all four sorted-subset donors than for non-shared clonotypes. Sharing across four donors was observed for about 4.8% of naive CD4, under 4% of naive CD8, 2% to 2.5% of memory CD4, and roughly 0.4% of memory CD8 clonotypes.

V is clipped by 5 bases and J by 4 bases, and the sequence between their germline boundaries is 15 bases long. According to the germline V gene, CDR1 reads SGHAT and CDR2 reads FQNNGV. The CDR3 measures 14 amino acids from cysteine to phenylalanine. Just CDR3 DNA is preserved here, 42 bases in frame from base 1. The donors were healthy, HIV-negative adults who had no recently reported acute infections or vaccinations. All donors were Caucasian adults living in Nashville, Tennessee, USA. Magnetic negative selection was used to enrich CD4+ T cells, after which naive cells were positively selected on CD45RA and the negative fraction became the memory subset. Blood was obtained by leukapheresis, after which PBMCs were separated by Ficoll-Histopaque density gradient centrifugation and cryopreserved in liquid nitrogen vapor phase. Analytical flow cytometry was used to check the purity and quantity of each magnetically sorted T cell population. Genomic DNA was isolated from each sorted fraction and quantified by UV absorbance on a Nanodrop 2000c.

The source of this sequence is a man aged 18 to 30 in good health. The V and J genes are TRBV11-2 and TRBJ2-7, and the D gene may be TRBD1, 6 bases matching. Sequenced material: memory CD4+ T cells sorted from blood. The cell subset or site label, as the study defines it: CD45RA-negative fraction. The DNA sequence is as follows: TGTGCCAGCAGCCCTAGGACAGATATGTACGAGCAGTACTTC. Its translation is CASSPRTDMYEQYF.